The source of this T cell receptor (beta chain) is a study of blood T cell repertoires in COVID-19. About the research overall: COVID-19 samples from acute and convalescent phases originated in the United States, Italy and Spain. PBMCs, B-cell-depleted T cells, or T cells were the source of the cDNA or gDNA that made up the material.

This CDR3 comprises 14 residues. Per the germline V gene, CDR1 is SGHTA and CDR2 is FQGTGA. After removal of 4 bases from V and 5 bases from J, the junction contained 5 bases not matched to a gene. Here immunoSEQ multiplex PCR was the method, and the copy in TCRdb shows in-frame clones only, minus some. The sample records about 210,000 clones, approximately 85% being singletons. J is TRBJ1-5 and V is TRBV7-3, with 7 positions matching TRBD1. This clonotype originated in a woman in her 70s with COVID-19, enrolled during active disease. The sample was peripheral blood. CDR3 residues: CASSSGGRDQPQHF. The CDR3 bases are TGTGCCAGCAGCTCAGGGGGTAGGGATCAGCCCCAGCATTTT.